These T cell receptor beta chains were read from a single sample in a study of PD-1 blockade in classical Hodgkin lymphoma. Generated by immunoSEQ multiplex PCR, the TCRdb table keeps only in-frame clones and is missing some. The sample consists of roughly 20,000 clones, 80% to 90% of them appearing once. Sequencing was carried out using CD8+ T cells from blood. These TCRs come from a human donor with classical Hodgkin lymphoma. Each CDR3 is given with its conserved first and last residue. D genes are given only for firm matches. The size field is filled for only some rows; it gives once, few, many or a size class.

j_call d_call clone_size v_call cdr3_nt cdr3_aa
TRBJ2-1 NA NA TRBV7-6 TGTGCCAGCAGCTCGAGAAGAGGGGGAGGCCATGAGCAGTTCTTC CASSSRRGGGHEQFF
TRBJ1-2 TRBD1 once TRBV11-2 TGTGCCAGCAGTTTCCGTAAACAGGGGGCGCATGTCTATGGCTACACCTTC CASSFRKQGAHVYGYTF
TRBJ1-5 NA NA TRBV28 TGTGCCAGCAGACCCCCGACAGCTCAGCCCCAGCATTTT CASRPPTAQPQHF
TRBJ1-1 TRBD1 few TRBV19 TGTGCCAGTAGTTCACAGGGGAAAGTCACTGAAGCTTTCTTT CASSSQGKVTEAFF
TRBJ2-2 TRBD1 NA TRBV29-1 TGCAGCGTTGGGTCGCGGACAGGTTACCGGAACACCGGGGAGCTGTTTTTT CSVGSRTGYRNTGELFF
TRBJ2-1 NA NA TRBV19 TGTGCCAGTACGAGGGGGGTGTACAATGAGCAGTTCTTC CASTRGVYNEQFF
TRBJ1-2 TRBD1 NA TRBV9 TGTGCCAGCAGCTTTGAATTCGGGACAGGGGAAGGGGGCTACACCTTC CASSFEFGTGEGGYTF
TRBJ2-1 NA few TRBV6-5 TGTGCCAGCAGTTACTCGACGGTCTACAATGAGCAGTTCTTC CASSYSTVYNEQFF
TRBJ2-2 NA NA TRBV9 TGTGCCAGCAGCGTAAGAGGGGATAAGGGGGAGCTGTTTTTT CASSVRGDKGELFF
TRBJ2-3 TRBD1 once TRBV6-5 TGTGCCAGCAGTTCTCGCCGACAGGGTGCAGATACGCAGTATTTT CASSSRRQGADTQYF
TRBJ1-2 NA NA TRBV27 TGTGCCAGCAGTTCCTTCCTCCCCGGGGTTACACCTCGAGGCTATGGCTACACCTTC CASSSFLPGVTPRGYGYTF
TRBJ2-3 TRBD1 NA TRBV10-2 TGCGCCAGCAGTCGGACAGGGGGTGGCACAGATACGCAGTATTTT CASSRTGGGTDTQYF
TRBJ1-2 TRBD1 NA TRBV19 TGTGCCAGTAGTCCCAGGACAGGTTCTGGCTACACCTTC CASSPRTGSGYTF
TRBJ1-5 TRBD1 NA TRBV28 TGTGCCAGTTTAGGACAGGCGAGAGAGGCCCAGCATTTT CASLGQAREAQHF
TRBJ2-2 NA NA TRBV5-6 TGTGCCAGCAGCTTGGATGCAGGGAGGGAGCTGTTTTTT CASSLDAGRELFF
TRBJ1-4 NA once TRBV7-9 TGTGCCAGCAGCTTAGGAGGCAGGACGTCTAATGAAAAACTGTTTTTT CASSLGGRTSNEKLFF
TRBJ2-2 NA NA TRBV9 TGTGCCAGCAGCGGCGGCAGGGGGGAGGATGACGGGGAGCTGTTTTTT CASSGGRGEDDGELFF
TRBJ1-4 TRBD1 NA TRBV6-1 TGTGCCAGCCTTCACCCGGGACAGGGTGAAAAACTGTTTTTT CASLHPGQGEKLFF
TRBJ1-1 NA once TRBV6-5 TGTGCCAGCAGTTTACGACCGGGGGCATACACTGAAGCTTTCTTT CASSLRPGAYTEAFF
TRBJ1-2 NA NA TRBV9 TGTGCCAGCAGCGGACAGGACTACCTAAACTATGGCTACACCTTC CASSGQDYLNYGYTF
TRBJ2-7 NA NA TRBV29-1 TGCAGCGTTGAAATTCGCGGATACTACGAGCAGTACTTC CSVEIRGYYEQYF
TRBJ1-5 TRBD1 few TRBV27 TGTGCCAGCAGTTCGACAGGGGCGGTTAGCAATCAGCCCCAGCATTTT CASSSTGAVSNQPQHF
TRBJ2-3 TRBD1 NA TRBV4-1 TGCGCCAGCAGCCAAGAGGTAGCGGACAGGGAGACAGATACGCAGTATTTT CASSQEVADRETDTQYF
TRBJ1-2 TRBD1 NA TRBV7-8 TGTGCCAGCAGCGTAAACAGGGGGCTGCATGGCTACACCTTC CASSVNRGLHGYTF
TRBJ2-2 NA NA TRBV27 TGTGCCAGCAGTTTATGGGACCCGAACACCGGGGAGCTGTTTTTT CASSLWDPNTGELFF
TRBJ2-3 TRBD2 NA TRBV30 TGTGCCTGGAGTGGGACTAGCAGAGATACGCAGTATTTT CAWSGTSRDTQYF
TRBJ1-1 NA NA TRBV18 TGTGCCAGCTCCCCCGCGGGCTTTGAAGCTTTCTTT CASSPAGFEAFF
TRBJ2-7 TRBD1 NA TRBV29-1 TGCAGCGCTTGGACAGGGAGCGGCTCCTACGAGCAGTACTTC CSAWTGSGSYEQYF
TRBJ2-3 NA NA TRBV7-8 TGTGCCAGCAGCTTAGAGGGCAGTAGCACAGATACGCAGTATTTT CASSLEGSSTDTQYF
TRBJ2-7 NA NA TRBV27 TGTGCCAGCAGTTTACGCATACACTACGAGCAGTACTTC CASSLRIHYEQYF
TRBJ2-7 NA NA TRBV6-5 TGTGCCAGCAGTTACTCGGCCAGAGCCTACGAGCAGTACTTC CASSYSARAYEQYF
TRBJ2-6 NA NA TRBV5-5 TGTGCCAGCAGCTTTGCTTCTGGGGCCAACGTCCTGACTTTC CASSFASGANVLTF
TRBJ1-6 NA once TRBV6-6 TGTGCCAGCAGTCCCACCGGGACTGGGAGGCTCCACTTT CASSPTGTGRLHF
TRBJ1-3 NA NA TRBV6-1 TGTGCCAGCTCGACGGTAGGAAGGGCCACCATATATTTT CASSTVGRATIYF
TRBJ2-1 NA NA TRBV7-2 TGTGCCAGCAGCCCCGACTTGCGGGCCTACAATGAGCAGTTCTTC CASSPDLRAYNEQFF
TRBJ2-1 TRBD2 NA TRBV4-3 TGCGCCAGCAGTCGCGGCGGACTAGAGCCCTACAATGAGCAGTTCTTC CASSRGGLEPYNEQFF
TRBJ2-1 TRBD1 NA TRBV5-3 TGTGCCATGCAGGGGGAGAAAGATGAGCAGTTCTTC CAMQGEKDEQFF
TRBJ1-2 NA NA TRBV27 TGTGCCAGCAGTTTTTCCGGTCTCAACTTCTATGGCTACACCTTC CASSFSGLNFYGYTF
TRBJ1-1 NA once TRBV30 TGTGCCTGGTCCTCGAACAGGGACACTGAAGCTTTCTTT CAWSSNRDTEAFF
TRBJ2-6 NA once TRBV29-1 TGCAGCGTTGTAACTGCGGGGCCCGATGCAGGGGCCAACGTCCTGACTTTC CSVVTAGPDAGANVLTF
TRBJ2-2 NA NA TRBV12-5 TGTGCTAGTGGTTTAGTTCCCGGGGAGCTGTTTTTT CASGLVPGELFF
TRBJ2-7 NA few TRBV5-1 TGCGCCAGCAGCTTGGTAGTGGGCTCCTACGAGCAGTACTTC CASSLVVGSYEQYF
TRBJ1-1 TRBD1 NA TRBV5-6 TGTGCCAGCAGCGGGCGGGACAGCATAAACACTGAAGCTTTCTTT CASSGRDSINTEAFF
TRBJ1-6 TRBD1 NA TRBV7-9 TGTGCCAGCAGCCTGGACAGGGGGAATTCACCCCTCCACTTT CASSLDRGNSPLHF
TRBJ2-3 TRBD1 NA TRBV4-3 TGCGCCAGCAGCCAAGGGACAGGGTCCACAGATACGCAGTATTTT CASSQGTGSTDTQYF
TRBJ1-1 NA NA TRBV5-5 TGTGCCAGCAGCTTGCTTGGTTTAGACGGGGACATGAACACTGAAGCTTTCTTT CASSLLGLDGDMNTEAFF
TRBJ1-2 NA NA TRBV21-1 TGTGCCAGCAGCAAAGTGAGGGGGCGGAAGAATGGCTACACCTTC CASSKVRGRKNGYTF
TRBJ2-7 TRBD2 NA TRBV5-5 TGTGCCAGCAGCTTGAGCGGGAACGAGCAGTACTTC CASSLSGNEQYF
TRBJ2-3 TRBD2 once TRBV9 TGTGCCAGCAGCGTAGATGGTAGCGGGTACACAGATACGCAGTATTTT CASSVDGSGYTDTQYF
TRBJ1-1 TRBD1 NA TRBV28 TGTGCCAGCAGTTTATATGGGACAGGGAACACTGAAGCTTTCTTT CASSLYGTGNTEAFF